This TCR beta chain stems from a study of spatial heterogeneity in lung cancer. Study-wide background: Raw-read counts averaged over ten per unique TCR and UMI combination. General study findings and limits: There were more appearances of ubiquitous expanded tumor TCRs in blood at resection than at follow-up.

This clonotype was seen at least ten times. No antigen is known for it. This CDR3 contains 16 residues. Unmatched junction bases numbered 6, after V lost 3 bases and J lost 2 bases. In germline, CDR1 is DFQATT, CDR2 SNEGSKA (reference sequence). Sample time point: sample taken at primary tumor resection. Samples were donated by 72 untreated early-stage non-small cell lung cancer patients. A distinct unique molecular identifier was carried by each TCR cDNA molecule. A single record per CDR3 protein comes from TCRdb applying MiXCR to the 5' RACE reads. This table holds about 92,000 distinct CDR3 sequences, more than 10% found once.

The V gene is TRBV20-1, the J gene TRBJ2-3, with 12 bases that match TRBD1. This material consisted of PBMCs, taken at surgery. This receptor was taken from a male donor with early-stage non-small cell lung cancer. In DNA, the CDR3 is TGCAGTGCTAGCGGGACAGGGGGCTTACTCACAGATACGCAGTATTTT. Its translation: CSASGTGGLLTDTQYF.